This TCR beta chain was obtained from a study of molecular identifiers for immune sequencing clone quantification. Study information: In replicates, RNA from approximately 20,000 or 100,000 naive CD8 cells was divided five ways and four parts were sequenced.

CDR3 length: 12 amino acids. Trimming stripped 10 bases from V and 7 bases from J, with 15 bases between. Worth noting for this clonotype: Antigen unknown.

TCRdb itself ran the PCR reads through MiXCR, one entry per CDR3 protein. This repertoire shows about 500,000 distinct CDR3 sequences, around 25% found once; its top ten account for under 0.85%. The study's findings and limits: Clones exceeding 20 RNA copies carried over 97% of effector molecules but under 1% of naive-cell molecules.

CD8+CD4-CCR7+CD45RA+ cells were sorted as naive CD8 T cells. Sequenced: naive CD8+ T cells from blood, with Jurkat cell RNA spiked in. The sample's subset: FACS-sorted CD8+CD4-CCR7+CD45RA+ naive T cells. V gene TRBV5-3 combines with J gene TRBJ2-1, with D perhaps TRBD1 (5 bases). TRBV5-3 is an open reading frame, and its role is uncertain. The receptor's source is a human donor in good health. Some libraries in this study had Jurkat cell RNA spiked in. CDR3: CARSTQGNEQFF. The CDR3 DNA is TGTGCCCGCAGCACTCAGGGAAATGAGCAGTTCTTC.